This T cell receptor (beta chain) was sequenced during a study of OX40 agonist ivuxolimab in advanced cancers. In the study overall: Patients were infused with ivuxolimab every 2 weeks at 0.01 to 10 mg/kg.

Concerning this clone: Its antigen remains unknown.

TCRdb's table, derived via immunoSEQ multiplex PCR, lists solely in-frame clones and lacks some. The sample contains roughly 80,000 clones, about 85% of which appear only once. The study, taken as a whole, reports: Still undetermined is the antigen specificity of the expanded peripheral T cells.

The sequenced sample was CD4+ or CD8+ T cells sorted from blood, obtained in a trial of the OX40 agonist ivuxolimab. The sequence was collected from an adult with an advanced solid tumor such as melanoma, head and neck, liver or kidney cancer.

The CDR3 spells CASSPLGAGRPDTGELFF. For the CDR3, the DNA is TGTGCCAGTAGTCCCTTAGGGGCGGGACGTCCAGACACCGGGGAGCTGTTTTTT. This chain connects TRBV19 to TRBJ2-2, with a tentative D call TRBD2 (6 bases). Trimming took 5 bases from V and 3 from J, leaving 22 bases between them. The CDR3 has 18 residues. The germline V gene has CDR1 LNHDA and CDR2 SQIVND (reference sequence).